The 15 T cell receptor beta chains listed next were all sequenced from one sample in a study of T cell repertoires in cytomegalovirus infection. One entry per CDR3 protein, called by TCRdb with MiXCR from the reads. Among about 740,000 distinct CDR3 sequences listed, roughly 36% were seen once. Source material: PBMCs. Receptor source: a human donor in good health (CMV status not recorded). Some clones in this sample may be carry-over from other donors' samples.

The CDR3 DNA reads as TGTGCCAGCAGCTTATTGGTGGTAGGGGAGACCCAGTACTTC. Its translation is CASSLLVVGETQYF. V and J are TRBV7-2 and TRBJ2-5; no reliable D call. This CDR3 comprises 14 residues. V was shortened by 2 bases and J by 5 bases, with 12 bases between the two germline ends. Germline-derived CDR1 and CDR2 are SGHTA and FQGNSA. Full variable domain (rest looked up from reference TRBV7-2 and TRBJ2-5): GAGVSQSPSNKVTEKGKDVELRCDPISGHTALYWYRQSLGQGLEFLIYFQGNSAPDKSGLPSDRFSAERTGGSVSTLTIQRTQQEDSAVYLCASSLLVVGETQYFGPGTRLLVL.

The chain is built from TRBV2 and TRBJ2-2, with 8 nucleotides matching TRBD1. V shed 5 bases, J shed 8 bases, and the junction held 13 bases outside the gene matches. The germline CDR1 and CDR2 sequences are SNHLY and FYNNEI. The CDR3 spans 16 residues. CDR3 sequence reads: CASSLAGTGFGGELFF. In nucleotides, the CDR3 is TGTGCCAGCAGTCTTGCTGGGACAGGATTTGGGGGGGAGCTGTTTTTT.

This chain joins TRBV20-1 and TRBJ2-7, with D hard to call. This CDR3 comprises 16 residues. V lost 0 bases and J lost 4, with 19 bases in between. Germline CDR1 and CDR2: DFQATT and SNEGSKA (reference sequence). DNA of the CDR3: TGCAGTGCTAGAGATCCCGCCGGACCGCTCGGGTACGAGCAGTACTTC. Its protein is CSARDPAGPLGYEQYF.

This clonotype was found a few times. The rearrangement uses TRBV3-1 and TRBJ2-7; D is possibly TRBD2 (8 bases). This CDR3 has 17 amino acids. CDR1 LGHDT and CDR2 YNNKEL come from the germline V gene (reference sequence). Trimming removed 0 bases at V and 6 bases at J, with 21 bases between. CDR3 loop: CASSQDRYSGTESEQYF. CDR3 nucleotides: TGTGCCAGCAGCCAAGATCGTTATAGCGGGACAGAGAGCGAGCAGTACTTC.

This chain links TRBV27 with TRBJ2-1; possible D gene TRBD2, 6 bases. This CDR3 has 13 amino acids. V was pared by 8 bases and J by 6 bases, with 14 bases between. CDR1 is MNHEY, CDR2 SMNVEV, per germline (reference sequence). CDR3 loop: CASSPTSSNEQFF. The CDR3 DNA is TGTGCCAGCTCCCCGACTAGTTCCAATGAGCAGTTCTTC.

V gene TRBV6-5 combines with J gene TRBJ1-2, with no clear D. Germline CDR1 and CDR2: MNHEY and SVGAGI. This CDR3 region has 13 residues. Trimming stripped 5 bases from V and 13 bases from J, with 20 bases between. The CDR3 DNA reads as TGTGCCAGCAGTCCACGAGAGGTCCGCGGATGCACCTTC. Its protein product is CASSPREVRGCTF.

This chain links TRBV7-6 with TRBJ2-2; D might be TRBD1 (6 bases). The CDR3 contains 18 residues. In germline, CDR1 is SGHVS, CDR2 FNYEAQ. V lost 2 bases and J 3 bases, leaving 19 bases between the germline ends. Here the CDR3 DNA reads TGTGCCAGCAGCTTAAAAGTGGCAGGGGCGGCGGACACCGGGGAGCTGTTTTTT. Translated, it gives CASSLKVAGAADTGELFF.

CDR3 region: CASRLTGFAGELFF. The DNA for the CDR3 is TGTGCCAGCAGGCTAACAGGGTTTGCCGGGGAGCTGTTTTTT. V is TRBV12-3 or TRBV12-4 and J is TRBJ2-2, with D possibly matching TRBD1 (6 bases). V was clipped by 6 bases and J by 6 bases, with 14 bases between them. This CDR3 spans 14 amino acids.

This clonotype was counted only a few times. The V call is TRBV19, the J call TRBJ1-5; D remains ambiguous. CDR3 length: 15 residues. V lost 8 bases and J 4 bases, leaving 18 bases between the germline ends. CDR1 LNHDA and CDR2 SQIVND come from the germline V gene (reference sequence). CDR3 in DNA: TGTGCCAGTCGATGGGCCCCAGGAGGGAATCAGCCCCAGCATTTT. The encoded protein is CASRWAPGGNQPQHF.

The chain is built from TRBV29-1 and TRBJ2-5; TRBD2 matches 8 bases. Germline V gene data show CDR1 as SQVTM and CDR2 as ANQGSEA. This CDR3 region has 16 residues. V was pared by 0 bases and J by 4 bases, with 10 bases of the junction left unmatched. The CDR3 reads CSVEDVREGLGETQYF. CDR3 DNA sequence: TGCAGCGTTGAAGACGTACGGGAGGGCCTTGGAGAGACCCAGTACTTC.

This clonotype was recorded a few times. V is TRBV7-6 and J is TRBJ2-1; 7 bases are a match to TRBD1. The J segment lost 10 bases and the V segment lost 5 bases, leaving 14 bases of the junction unmatched. The germline CDR1 and CDR2 sequences are SGHVS and FNYEAQ. The CDR3 sequence is 15 residues long. The CDR3 bases are TGTGCCAGCAGCATCGACAGGGACCGATCGGGGGAGCAGTTCTTC. Translated, it gives CASSIDRDRSGEQFF.

V is TRBV6-5 and J is TRBJ2-5, with D maybe TRBD2 (6 bases). V was cut by 2 bases and J by 6 bases, with 25 bases left in between. Germline CDR1 reads MNHEY; CDR2 reads SVGAGI. CDR3 length: 18 residues. The CDR3 nucleotides read TGTGCCAGCAGTTACACAGGAGCGAGCGGAGGGGCGGGAAAGACCCAGTACTTC. Protein sequence: CASSYTGASGGAGKTQYF.

This clonotype was counted only a few times. A read error may produce the germline difference seen at one junction end. The rearrangement joins TRBV6-1 to TRBJ1-2, with D tentatively TRBD1 (5 bases). This CDR3 is built from 15 residues. Per germline, CDR1 MNHNS and CDR2 SASEGT. CDR3 region: CANSEGARNNYGYTF. The CDR3 DNA reads as TGTGCCAACAGTGAAGGGGCTAGGAATAACTATGGCTACACCTTC.

The chain links TRBV12-3 or TRBV12-4 to TRBJ2-5; D is perhaps TRBD1 or TRBD2 (5 bases each). V was trimmed by 6 bases and J by 1 base, leaving 12 bases between them. This CDR3 is 14 amino acids long. The CDR3 is CASRGDVPQETQYF. DNA for the CDR3: TGTGCCAGCAGGGGGGATGTCCCCCAAGAGACCCAGTACTTC.

The chain links TRBV6-1 to TRBJ2-1, with D possibly being TRBD1 (6 bases). CDR1 and CDR2 (germline): MNHNS, SASEGT. The CDR3 extends over 13 amino acids. Trimming shortened V by 2 bases and J by 8 bases, and 10 bases separated the two germline ends. The CDR3 bases are TGTGCCAGCAGTGAATTGGGGGCGGATGAGCAGTTCTTC. It specifies CASSELGADEQFF.